This T cell receptor (beta chain) was sequenced during a study of OX40 agonist ivuxolimab in advanced cancers. The wider study: Intravenous ivuxolimab was administered to patients every 2 weeks at 0.01 to 10 mg/kg. Checkpoint inhibitors had been given previously to under 50% of patients. Study-level points and caveats: CD8+ T cells were the subset that, on average, had more expanded clones than CD4+.

Here immunoSEQ multiplex PCR was the method, and the copy in TCRdb shows in-frame clones only, minus some. The sample lists about 73,000 clones; around 90% were seen once. With respect to this clone: As yet, its antigen is unknown.

This CDR3 is built from 14 residues. Germline values: CDR1 SEHNR, CDR2 FQNEAQ (reference sequence). The V end lost 1 base, the J end lost 5 bases, and 11 bases lay between the germline ends. The sample consisted of CD4+ or CD8+ T cells sorted from blood, taken in a trial of the OX40 agonist ivuxolimab. The J gene is TRBJ1-1, the V gene TRBV7-9, with TRBD1 as a possible D gene (6 bases). This sequence was found in an adult with an advanced solid tumor such as melanoma, head and neck, liver or kidney cancer. The CDR3 spells CASSLEGGLTEAFF. As DNA, the CDR3 is TGTGCCAGCAGCTTAGAGGGGGGGTTGACTGAAGCTTTCTTT.